The clone carrying this TCR beta chain has only one observation. TCRdb keeps only in-frame clones here, not all; method: immunoSEQ multiplex PCR. The sample includes roughly 140,000 clones, roughly four fifths seen only once; the top ten take more than 5.5%. This specimen belongs to a study of blood T cell repertoires in COVID-19. About the study: Acute and convalescent COVID-19 samples came from the United States, Italy and Spain. Sources were T cells, B-cell-depleted T cells, or PBMCs; the material itself was cDNA or gDNA.

Between the trimmed V and J ends, which lost 6 bases and 0 bases, there was a span of 11 bases. From germline, CDR1 is SNHLY and CDR2 FYNNEI. The CDR3 has 15 residues. Participants' reported clinical history set cohort assignment. In Cohort 3, a recovered donor had either two negative PCRs, clearance, or symptom resolution. The chain combines TRBV2 with TRBJ2-2, with D possibly matching TRBD1 (6 bases). Sequencing used PBMCs or T cells enriched from blood (not recorded which). The clonotype comes from a man over 45 who had recovered from COVID-19. DNA of the CDR3: TGTGCCAGCAGGGGAAAGGGGGCGAACACCGGGGAGCTGTTTTTT. This codes for CASRGKGANTGELFF.